This TCR beta chain was recovered during a study of identical twins. A single record per CDR3 protein comes from TCRdb applying MiXCR to the 5' RACE reads. Among approximately 530,000 distinct CDR3 sequences listed, 20% to 25% were seen once. Worth noting for this clonotype: What it binds is not known.

Germline lookup yields CDR1 SGHRS and CDR2 YFSETQ. Trimming took 4 bases from V and 3 from J, leaving 16 bases between them. The CDR3 sequence is 15 residues long. Findings of the study overall: In drawing conclusions, the study used cross-sectional statistical analysis and did not follow the same donors. Excess sharing by twins proved weaker in beta out-of-frame sequences.

These sequences were also reported in another study, on yellow fever vaccine responses in identical twins.

This sequence was found in a young woman in good health. This chain joins TRBV5-1 and TRBJ1-1; tentatively, D is TRBD1 (6 bases). The specimen sequenced was CD4+ T cells sorted from blood. CDR3 bases: TGCGCCAGCAGCGACCTAGTGGGGGCCGACACTGAAGCTTTCTTT. Its translation: CASSDLVGADTEAFF.